Sequencing of this TCR beta chain was carried out in a study of T-cell reconstitution after alpha-beta-depleted transplantation in children. Germline V gene data show CDR1 as SQVTM and CDR2 as ANQGSEA. After removal of 4 bases from V and 1 base from J, the junction contained 3 bases not matched to a gene. The CDR3 consists of 13 residues. This clonotype showed up many times. Preparation of the TCRbeta library used unique molecular identifiers. TCRdb reprocessed the PCR reads with MiXCR, giving one entry per CDR3 protein. In the table there are hundreds of thousands of distinct CDR3 sequences, 16% of which are singletons.

The TCR sequence derives from a human donor who donated a stem cell graft to a child with acute myeloid leukemia. The rearrangement uses TRBV29-1 and TRBJ1-1; 7 bases agree with TRBD1. Sequenced material: PBMCs from the stem cell graft donor, taken from the stem cell graft. The DNA for the CDR3 is TGCAGCGTTGCGGACAGGTGGAACACTGAAGCTTTCTTT. Protein product: CSVADRWNTEAFF.